A single sample is the source of the 23 T cell receptor beta chains below, sequenced in a study of T-cell memory formation after mild COVID-19. TCRdb reprocessed the 5' RACE reads via MiXCR and lists one record per CDR3 protein. The table shows roughly 620,000 distinct CDR3 sequences, with roughly 17% occurring only once. The specimen sequenced was PBMCs or a T cell subset sorted from them (not recorded which). These receptors originate from an adult woman who had mild COVID-19 (a few samples of this study predate the infection). Cell type and time point are not known.

A word on this clonotype: A clone one base away is much larger, so this may be a read error. This chain uses TRBV9 with TRBJ2-2; no reliable D call. The CDR3 has 14 residues. The V end lost 0 bases, the J end lost 2 bases, and 5 bases lay between the germline ends. The germline CDR1 and CDR2 sequences are SGDLS and YYNGEE. The CDR3 DNA reads as TGTGCCAGCAGCGTAGCCGGAAACACCGGGGAGCTGTTTTTT. This translates into CASSVAGNTGELFF.

This clonotype has only a few counts. The chain has TRBV30 and TRBJ2-7; 7 nucleotides agree with TRBD1. The CDR3 spans 13 residues. V lost 6 bases and J lost 2; bases outside the gene matches: 7. The germline V gene encodes CDR1 GTSNPN and CDR2 SVGIG (reference sequence). This CDR3 is CACDRVNAYEQYF. Written as DNA, the CDR3 is TGTGCCTGCGACAGGGTAAATGCCTACGAGCAGTACTTC.

This clonotype was counted between two and nine times. This chain joins TRBV7-9 and TRBJ2-3; the D call may be TRBD1 or TRBD2 (5 bases each). Looked up from germline, CDR1 is SEHNR and CDR2 is FQNEAQ (reference sequence). The V end was cut by 5 bases, the J end by 7 bases, with 19 bases between. The CDR3 is made up of 15 amino acids. The CDR3 DNA is TGTGCCAGCAGCGTTATGGGTGGGACCTCTTATACGCAGTATTTT. This encodes CASSVMGGTSYTQYF.

V gene TRBV4-1 combines with J gene TRBJ1-2; a weak D match, TRBD1 (5 bases). The CDR3 length is 12 residues. V was pared by 1 base and J by 8 bases, with 8 bases between. Looked up from germline, CDR1 is MGHRA and CDR2 is YSYEKL. CDR3 amino acids: CASSQGTYGYTF. In nucleotides, the CDR3 is TGCGCCAGCAGCCAAGGGACATACGGCTACACCTTC.

The chain is built from TRBV6-2 or TRBV6-3 and TRBJ2-7, with D unresolved. V lost 6 bases to trimming and J lost 3 bases, with 15 bases between them. This CDR3 spans 14 amino acids. CDR1 and CDR2 from the germline V gene are MNHEY and SVGEGT. CDR3 DNA: TGTGCCAGCAGCCAGCGACATCTACACTACGAGCAGTACTTC. This translates into CASSQRHLHYEQYF.

The rearrangement uses TRBV12-3 or TRBV12-4 and TRBJ2-7, with no clear D. The CDR3 loop spans 13 amino acids. The V and J ends lost 3 bases and 3 bases respectively, with 9 bases between them. CDR3 loop: CASSFSPHYEQYF. The DNA of the CDR3 is TGTGCCAGCAGTTTCTCCCCCCACTACGAGCAGTACTTC.

This clonotype has more than one count but fewer than ten. V usage is TRBV27 and J usage is TRBJ2-2, with D perhaps TRBD2 (5 bases). CDR3 length: 14 residues. Trimming took 4 bases from V and 6 from J, leaving 12 bases between them. In germline, CDR1 is MNHEY, CDR2 SMNVEV (reference sequence). The CDR3 DNA reads TGTGCCAGCAGTTCGGGGAGCGTCGCCGGGGAGCTGTTTTTT. Translating gives CASSSGSVAGELFF.

This clonotype showed up just a few times. This chain links TRBV14 with TRBJ2-1; TRBD1 matches at 8 bases. The germline gives CDR1 SGHDN, CDR2 FVKESK. The trim removed 5 bases at V and 8 bases at J, leaving 8 bases unmatched. The CDR3 spans 14 residues. The DNA for the CDR3 is TGTGCCAGCAGCTGGACAGGGCAATTGGATGAGCAGTTCTTC. Translation: CASSWTGQLDEQFF.

The genes are TRBV7-2 and TRBJ2-7, with TRBD2 as a possible D gene (6 bases). This CDR3 region has 14 residues. The V end lost 3 bases, the J end lost 6 bases, and 15 bases lay between the germline ends. In germline, CDR1 is SGHTA, CDR2 FQGNSA. Here the CDR3 DNA reads TGTGCCAGCAGCTTGGGCGGGGAGCTGGCCGAGCAGTACTTC. Protein sequence: CASSLGGELAEQYF. The variable domain in full, with the rest retrieved from reference TRBV7-2 and TRBJ2-7, is GAGVSQSPSNKVTEKGKDVELRCDPISGHTALYWYRQSLGQGLEFLIYFQGNSAPDKSGLPSDRFSAERTGGSVSTLTIQRTQQEDSAVYLCASSLGGELAEQYFGPGTRLTVT.

The J gene is TRBJ2-7, the V gene TRBV9; D unclear. The CDR3 is 14 amino acids. The V gene lost 0 bases and the J gene lost 3 bases, with 10 bases spanning the gap. Germline CDR1 reads SGDLS; CDR2 reads YYNGEE. The CDR3 here is CASSVADGNYEQYF. The CDR3 DNA follows: TGTGCCAGCAGCGTAGCCGACGGTAACTACGAGCAGTACTTC.

This clonotype came up a few times. The chain carries TRBV7-9 and TRBJ2-5, with TRBD1 matching 9 bases. The CDR3 contains 16 residues. Germline-derived CDR1 and CDR2 are SEHNR and FQNEAQ (reference sequence). The ends lost 5 bases at V and 1 base at J; junction bases unmatched: 8. The DNA for the CDR3 is TGTGCCAGCAGCAAACAGGGGGCAGCTTTCCAAGAGACCCAGTACTTC. It encodes CASSKQGAAFQETQYF.

In its sample, this clonotype was seen a few times. V usage is TRBV29-1 and J usage is TRBJ2-3, with 7 bases that match TRBD2. Trimming removed 4 bases from V and 0 bases from J; junction bases left unmatched: 4. The CDR3 covers 14 residues. Germline CDR1 is SQVTM and CDR2 is ANQGSEA. This CDR3 reads CSVGGGGSTDTQYF. Written as DNA, the CDR3 is TGCAGCGTTGGGGGCGGGGGAAGCACAGATACGCAGTATTTT.

This sequence joins TRBV24-1 and TRBJ1-5, with D unclear. The CDR3 loop spans 14 amino acids. The germline V and J ends were trimmed by 4 bases and 3 bases, with 9 bases remaining between them. Germline lookup yields CDR1 KGHDR and CDR2 SFDVKD. Here the CDR3 reads CATSDSGPNQPQHF. CDR3 nucleotides: TGTGCCACCAGTGACTCTGGGCCCAATCAGCCCCAGCATTTT.

This sequence joins TRBV6-4 and TRBJ1-1; D is unclear. This CDR3 has 14 residues. CDR1 and CDR2 (germline): MRHNA, SNTAGT. V lost 7 bases to trimming and J lost 11 bases, with 23 bases between them. In DNA form, the CDR3 reads TGTGCCAGCACCGACTCTTGGGCCGCAACTCGGGCTTTCTTT. It codes for CASTDSWAATRAFF.

This clonotype was seen only a few times. The chain couples TRBV7-8 to TRBJ2-7; no clear D gene. The CDR3 covers 12 residues. Germline-derived CDR1 and CDR2 are SGHVS and FQNEAQ. V was trimmed by 5 bases and J by 4 bases, leaving 9 bases between them. Here the CDR3 DNA reads TGTGCCAGCAGCGTCGACTGGTACGAGCAGTACTTC. Protein product: CASSVDWYEQYF.

This clonotype turned up a few times. The gene calls are TRBV7-9 and TRBJ1-1; 7 bases are shared with TRBD1. J gave up 13 bases and V 1 base, and 9 bases lay outside the gene matches. This CDR3 comprises 13 residues. Looked up from germline, CDR1 is SEHNR and CDR2 is FQNEAQ (reference sequence). CDR3 in DNA: TGTGCCAGCAGCTTAGACCGGGCAGGGGGGTATTTCTTT. It is translated as CASSLDRAGGYFF.

This clonotype was counted between two and nine times. This sequence joins TRBV7-2 and TRBJ1-1, with D possibly matching TRBD1 (5 bases). V lost 5 bases and J lost 10, with 17 bases in between. Germline values: CDR1 SGHTA, CDR2 FQGNSA. This CDR3 comprises 13 residues. DNA for the CDR3: TGTGCCAGCAGCCCCCCAGGGATGAGAGCAGCTTTCTTT. Encoded protein: CASSPPGMRAAFF.

A single count supports this clonotype. The rearrangement uses TRBV12-3 or TRBV12-4 and TRBJ1-1; TRBD1 agrees at 10 bases. The CDR3 covers 14 residues. Losses at the gene ends were 8 bases for V and 7 bases for J; bases not matched to a gene: 10. The CDR3 protein is CASSLWDRGVEAFF. For the CDR3, the DNA is TGTGCCAGCTCGCTATGGGACAGGGGAGTTGAAGCTTTCTTT.

This clonotype was seen only a few times. The V call is TRBV5-1, the J call TRBJ2-5; possibly TRBD2 for D (5 bases). The CDR3 consists of 15 residues. From germline, CDR1 is SGHRS and CDR2 YFSETQ. Trimming removed 1 base at V and 1 base at J, with 11 bases between. CDR3 DNA sequence: TGCGCCAGCAGCTTGACCCCCGGGGTCCAAGAGACCCAGTACTTC. This sequence encodes CASSLTPGVQETQYF.

The J gene is TRBJ2-3, the V gene TRBV27; TRBD2 matches 7 bases. Germline assignment: CDR1 MNHEY and CDR2 SMNVEV (reference sequence). V lost 7 bases, J lost 1 base, and 11 bases stayed unmatched. The CDR3 length is 16 residues. CDR3: CASTPLAFGGTDTQYF. The DNA for the CDR3 is TGTGCCAGCACCCCACTAGCGTTCGGGGGCACAGATACGCAGTATTTT.

V usage is TRBV24-1 and J usage is TRBJ1-5; no firm D call. Trimming removed 10 bases from V and 1 base from J, with 10 bases in between. Germline-derived CDR1 and CDR2 are KGHDR and SFDVKD. CDR3 length equals 13 residues. The CDR3 loop is CATGTVSNQPQHF. CDR3 DNA: TGTGCCACTGGTACAGTGAGCAATCAGCCCCAGCATTTT.

This clonotype was seen many times. This chain joins TRBV7-2 and TRBJ2-7; D call uncertain. Trimming removed 5 bases from V and 3 bases from J, with 11 bases in between. The CDR3 has 13 amino acids. The germline V gene has CDR1 SGHTA and CDR2 FQGNSA. The CDR3 loop is CASSTGRGYEQYF. The CDR3 coding sequence is TGTGCCAGCAGCACCGGGCGCGGCTACGAGCAGTACTTC. The whole variable domain, remainder taken from reference TRBV7-2 and TRBJ2-7, is GAGVSQSPSNKVTEKGKDVELRCDPISGHTALYWYRQSLGQGLEFLIYFQGNSAPDKSGLPSDRFSAERTGGSVSTLTIQRTQQEDSAVYLCASSTGRGYEQYFGPGTRLTVT.

V usage is TRBV5-1 and J usage is TRBJ1-6, with a weak D call TRBD1 (5 bases). There are 13 residues in the CDR3. Germline values: CDR1 SGHRS, CDR2 YFSETQ. Trimming stripped 4 bases from V and 7 bases from J, with 9 bases between. CDR3 sequence reads: CASSLPGNSPLHF. DNA of the CDR3: TGCGCCAGCAGCCTCCCAGGGAATTCACCCCTCCACTTT. Full variable domain (rest looked up from reference TRBV5-1 and TRBJ1-6): KAGVTQTPRYLIKTRGQQVTLSCSPISGHRSVSWYQQTPGQGLQFLFEYFSETQRNKGNFPGRFSGRQFSNSRSEMNVSTLELGDSALYLCASSLPGNSPLHFGNGTRLTVT.